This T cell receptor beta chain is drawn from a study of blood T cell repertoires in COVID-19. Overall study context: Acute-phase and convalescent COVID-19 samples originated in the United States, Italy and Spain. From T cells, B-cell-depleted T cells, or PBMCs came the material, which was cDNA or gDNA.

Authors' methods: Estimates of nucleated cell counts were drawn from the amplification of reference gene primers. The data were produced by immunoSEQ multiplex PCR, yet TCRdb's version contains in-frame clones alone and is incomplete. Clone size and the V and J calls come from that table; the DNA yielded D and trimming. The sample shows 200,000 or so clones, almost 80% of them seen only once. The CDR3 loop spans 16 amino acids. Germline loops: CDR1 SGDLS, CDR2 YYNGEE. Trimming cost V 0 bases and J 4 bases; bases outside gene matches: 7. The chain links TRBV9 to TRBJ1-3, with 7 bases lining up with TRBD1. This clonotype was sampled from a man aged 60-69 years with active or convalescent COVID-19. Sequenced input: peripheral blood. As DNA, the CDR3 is TGTGCCAGCAGCGTAGACGAGGGGGCGCTGGGAAACACCATATATTTT. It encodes CASSVDEGALGNTIYF. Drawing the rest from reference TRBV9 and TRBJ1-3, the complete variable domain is DSGVTQTPKHLITATGQRVTLRCSPRSGDLSVYWYQQSLDQGLQFLIQYYNGEERAKGNILERFSAQQFPDLHSELNLSSLELGDSALYFCASSVDEGALGNTIYFGEGSWLTVV.